This TCR beta chain was captured in a study of Tregs in tolerant kidney transplant recipients. Overall study results and limits: Changing PCR primers prevented nucleotide comparison between some patients' samples.

Some clones are missing from TCRdb's copy, which holds only in-frame ones; the method was immunoSEQ multiplex PCR. This table has about 94,000 clones, 80% to 95% appearing once. On this clone itself: The target antigen is unknown.

The ends lost 2 bases at V and 12 bases at J; junction bases unmatched: 7. CDR1 and CDR2 from the germline V gene are MNHEY and SVGAGI. CDR3 length equals 15 residues. The chain combines TRBV6-5 with TRBJ2-1; 13 nucleotides line up with TRBD2. This TCR was sampled from a human donor who received a combined kidney and bone marrow transplant. This material consisted of CD4+ T cells from blood, taken before the transplant. The CDR3 DNA reads TGTGCCAGCAGTTACGCCGGACTAGCGGGAGATCGGCAGTTCTTC. It encodes CASSYAGLAGDRQFF.